A selection of T cell receptor beta chains follows, all from one sample in a study of monozygotic twins with cystic fibrosis. Generated by immunoSEQ multiplex PCR, the TCRdb table keeps only in-frame clones and is missing some. Of 39,000 or so clones in the sample, just over 90% were seen once. Input material: blood. These receptors originate from a boy between 2 and 10 years old with cystic fibrosis. Both conserved end residues are part of each CDR3. Fields, in order: clone size, V gene, J gene, D gene, CDR3 protein, CDR3 DNA. D genes are given only for firm matches. A clone size is listed for some rows: how often the clone was seen (once, few, many), or a class if it is expanded.

>NA|TRBV7-9|TRBJ1-6|NA
CASSRTDHSPLHF
TGTGCCAGCAGCCGGACGGACCATTCACCCCTCCACTTT
>NA|TRBV7-2|TRBJ1-3|NA
CASSPSKNTIYF
TGTGCCAGCAGCCCCAGCAAAAACACCATATATTTT
>NA|TRBV7-2|TRBJ1-1|NA
CASSLALGGDTEAFF
TGTGCCAGCAGCTTAGCATTGGGGGGAGACACTGAAGCTTTCTTT
>NA|TRBV18|TRBJ1-1|NA
CASSPELTEAFF
TGTGCCAGCTCACCGGAGTTAACTGAAGCTTTCTTT
>NA|TRBV11-2|TRBJ2-3|TRBD2
CASSSAGGSTDTQYF
TGTGCCAGCAGCTCGGCGGGGGGAAGTACAGATACGCAGTATTTT
>NA|TRBV18|TRBJ1-2|NA
CASSQKGSDGYTF
TGTGCCAGCTCACAAAAGGGGAGTGATGGCTACACCTTC
>NA|TRBV4-2|TRBJ1-6|NA
CASSQEGTRGSSPLHF
TGTGCCAGCAGCCAAGAAGGGACCAGGGGAAGCTCACCCCTCCACTTT
>once|TRBV2|TRBJ2-2|NA
CASSERGAANTGELFF
TGTGCCAGCAGTGAACGGGGGGCGGCGAACACCGGGGAGCTGTTTTTT
>once|TRBV19|TRBJ1-3|TRBD1
CASSSLTTGDGNTIYF
TGTGCCAGTAGTAGTCTAACGACAGGGGATGGAAACACCATATATTTT
>NA|TRBV4-3|TRBJ2-3|NA
CASSQVVGVGDTQYF
TGCGCCAGCAGCCAAGTCGTAGGGGTCGGAGATACGCAGTATTTT
>NA|TRBV4-2|TRBJ2-2|TRBD2
CASGGVGGRDTGELFF
TGTGCCAGCGGGGGGGTAGGAGGGCGAGACACCGGGGAGCTGTTTTTT
>NA|TRBV27|TRBJ2-7|NA
CASRAGAYEQYF
TGTGCCAGCAGGGCAGGGGCCTACGAGCAGTACTTC
>few|TRBV19|TRBJ1-2|NA
CASSSGTYGYTF
TGTGCCAGTAGTTCGGGTACTTATGGCTACACCTTC
>NA|TRBV11-3|TRBJ2-5|NA
CASSLPRDQETQYF
TGTGCCAGCAGCTTGCCTAGGGACCAAGAGACCCAGTACTTC
>NA|TRBV27|TRBJ2-1|NA
CASSFMGNYDEQFF
TGTGCCAGCAGTTTCATGGGTAATTACGATGAGCAGTTCTTC
>NA|TRBV4-3|TRBJ2-7|NA
CASSQFPPGEGASYEQYF
TGCGCCAGCAGCCAATTCCCTCCGGGGGAGGGGGCCTCCTACGAGCAGTACTTC
>NA|TRBV7-6|TRBJ2-3|NA
CASSLEAGLSTDTQYF
TGTGCCAGCAGCTTAGAGGCAGGGCTCAGCACAGATACGCAGTATTTT
>NA|TRBV7-2|TRBJ1-1|NA
CASSTGTNRNTEAFF
TGTGCCAGCAGCACGGGGACAAATCGGAACACTGAAGCTTTCTTT
>few|TRBV5-6|TRBJ1-2|TRBD1
CASSVGTGGSGYTF
TGTGCCAGCAGCGTTGGGACAGGGGGTAGTGGCTACACCTTC
>NA|TRBV5-6|TRBJ1-5|TRBD1
CASSLGGQGLKGNQPQHF
TGTGCCAGCAGCTTGGGGGGACAGGGGCTCAAGGGCAATCAGCCCCAGCATTTT
>NA|TRBV7-9|TRBJ2-1|NA
CASSLQGGNEQFF
TGTGCCAGCAGCTTACAGGGTGGCAATGAGCAGTTCTTC
>NA|TRBV7-9|TRBJ1-6|NA
CASSQTGQQGSPLHF
TGTGCCAGCAGCCAGACAGGTCAACAGGGTTCACCCCTCCACTTT
>NA|TRBV4-1|TRBJ1-6|NA
CASSQASEMYGSPLHF
TGCGCCAGCAGCCAAGCCTCGGAGATGTATGGATCACCCCTCCACTTT
>NA|TRBV7-9|TRBJ1-3|NA
CASSLGAASGNTIYF
TGTGCCAGCAGCTTAGGTGCGGCTTCTGGAAACACCATATATTTT
>NA|TRBV5-5|TRBJ1-1|NA
CASSLEGFAEAFF
TGTGCCAGCAGCTTGGAGGGGTTCGCTGAAGCTTTCTTT
>NA|TRBV7-9|TRBJ2-7|NA
CASSLTDRLNYEQYF
TGTGCCAGCAGCTTGACGGATAGGTTAAACTACGAGCAGTACTTC
>once|TRBV5-1|TRBJ2-2|NA
CASSPATNTGELFF
TGCGCCAGCAGCCCTGCTACGAACACCGGGGAGCTGTTTTTT
>NA|TRBV6-4|TRBJ1-1|TRBD1
CASLVNFPGQVTEAFF
TGTGCCAGCCTCGTGAATTTCCCGGGACAGGTAACTGAAGCTTTCTTT
>NA|TRBV4-1|TRBJ2-1|NA
CASSFRLYNEQFF
TGCGCCAGCAGCTTCAGGCTCTACAATGAGCAGTTCTTC
>NA|TRBV19|TRBJ1-2|TRBD1
CASSIGDRFYGYTF
TGTGCCAGTAGTATCGGGGACAGGTTCTATGGCTACACCTTC
>NA|TRBV9|TRBJ1-2|TRBD1
CASSPRQGPFLDYGYTF
TGTGCCAGCAGCCCCAGACAGGGGCCGTTTCTCGACTATGGCTACACCTTC
>NA|TRBV5-1|TRBJ1-3|NA
CASSLVFGRSSGNTIYF
TGCGCCAGCAGCTTGGTATTTGGACGGAGCTCTGGAAACACCATATATTTT
>NA|TRBV9|TRBJ1-1|NA
CASSAGQTSNTEAFF
TGTGCCAGCAGCGCCGGACAGACTTCGAACACTGAAGCTTTCTTT
>few|TRBV30|TRBJ2-2|TRBD2
CAWTVGGLAAYNTGELFF
TGTGCCTGGACCGTTGGGGGACTAGCGGCTTACAACACCGGGGAGCTGTTTTTT
>NA|TRBV27|TRBJ1-1|NA
CASSLLGTDTEAFF
TGTGCCAGCAGTTTATTGGGAACAGACACTGAAGCTTTCTTT
>NA|TRBV27|TRBJ1-6|NA
CASSPGTSNSPLHF
TGTGCCAGCAGCCCTGGGACGAGTAATTCACCCCTCCACTTT
>NA|TRBV4-1|TRBJ1-2|TRBD1
CASSQDPGTGKLYGYTF
TGCGCCAGCAGCCAAGATCCCGGGACAGGGAAACTCTATGGCTACACCTTC
>NA|TRBV11-3|TRBJ1-6|TRBD1
CASSLRQGGSYNSPLHF
TGTGCCAGCAGCTTACGACAGGGAGGCTCCTATAATTCACCCCTCCACTTT
>NA|TRBV7-2|TRBJ2-1|TRBD2
CASSPSGGAFDEQFF
TGTGCCAGCAGCCCCAGCGGGGGGGCCTTTGATGAGCAGTTCTTC
>NA|TRBV5-4|TRBJ1-1|NA
CASSPENAGFSEAFF
TGTGCCAGCAGCCCCGAAAACGCAGGGTTTTCTGAAGCTTTCTTT
>NA|TRBV6-5|TRBJ1-4|TRBD1
CASSYSTGGGEKLFF
TGTGCCAGCAGTTACTCCACAGGGGGCGGGGAAAAACTGTTTTTT
>NA|TRBV6-5|TRBJ2-3|TRBD1
CATCRGKLLTDTQYF
TGTGCCACCTGCAGGGGGAAACTTCTCACAGATACGCAGTATTTT
>NA|TRBV5-1|TRBJ2-7|TRBD1
CASSRTGGVYEQYF
TGCGCCAGCAGCAGGACAGGGGGCGTATACGAGCAGTACTTC
>NA|TRBV7-9|TRBJ2-2|TRBD1
CASPEDRGYTGELFF
TGTGCCAGCCCCGAGGACAGGGGATACACCGGGGAGCTGTTTTTT
>NA|TRBV7-2|TRBJ2-2|TRBD1
CASSLQTGAGELFF
TGTGCCAGCAGCTTACAGACAGGGGCCGGGGAGCTGTTTTTT
>NA|TRBV19|TRBJ2-1|NA
CASSSSTRGQGNEQFF
TGTGCCAGTAGTTCCTCCACCCGAGGGCAAGGCAATGAGCAGTTCTTC
>NA|TRBV7-9|TRBJ1-1|NA
CASSLGVGDTEAFF
TGTGCCAGCAGTTTAGGGGTTGGTGACACTGAAGCTTTCTTT
>NA|TRBV6-5|TRBJ1-5|TRBD1
CASSLRQGNQPQHF
TGTGCCAGCAGTTTACGACAGGGGAATCAGCCCCAGCATTTT
>NA|TRBV9|TRBJ1-1|NA
CASSSTQGLNTEAFF
TGTGCCAGCAGCTCAACCCAGGGCCTGAACACTGAAGCTTTCTTT
>NA|TRBV2|TRBJ2-5|TRBD2
CASSFAGTSGEETQYF
TGTGCCAGCAGTTTTGCCGGGACTAGCGGGGAAGAGACCCAGTACTTC
>few|TRBV10-3|TRBJ1-2|NA
CAIALDINNYGYTF
TGTGCCATCGCCCTCGACATTAATAACTATGGCTACACCTTC
>NA|TRBV7-9|TRBJ1-2|NA
CASSLGLYGYTF
TGTGCCAGCAGCTTAGGCCTGTATGGCTACACCTTC
>NA|TRBV9|TRBJ1-1|NA
CASSEMNTEAFF
TGTGCCAGCAGCGAGATGAACACTGAAGCTTTCTTT
>NA|TRBV6-5|TRBJ2-5|TRBD2
CASSSAGGQETQYF
TGTGCCAGCAGTTCGGCGGGGGGACAAGAGACCCAGTACTTC
>NA|TRBV6-5|TRBJ1-5|TRBD1
CASSPPGGQPQHF
TGTGCCAGCAGTCCCCCAGGGGGTCAGCCCCAGCATTTT
>NA|TRBV13|TRBJ1-5|NA
CASSLGRSNQPQHF
TGTGCCAGCAGCCTGGGACGGAGCAATCAGCCCCAGCATTTT
>NA|TRBV5-6|TRBJ1-2|NA
CASNQQGFYGYTF
TGTGCCAGCAACCAACAGGGATTCTATGGCTACACCTTC
>NA|TRBV5-1|TRBJ2-5|NA
CASSLVGVETQYF
TGCGCCAGCAGCTTGGTGGGGGTAGAGACCCAGTACTTC
>few|TRBV7-6|TRBJ2-7|NA
CASSLELGYEQYF
TGTGCCAGCAGCTTAGAACTGGGGTACGAGCAGTACTTC
>NA|TRBV5-6|TRBJ1-1|NA
CASSSLLMWDTGTEAFF
TGTGCCAGCAGCTCCCTTTTAATGTGGGACACCGGCACTGAAGCTTTCTTT